These T cell receptor beta chains were read from a single sample in a study of cytomegalovirus exposure and HLA in healthy donors. The method was immunoSEQ multiplex PCR; TCRdb's version includes in-frame clones alone and lacks a portion of them. Its clone listing holds around 76,000 clones. Material: PBMCs. These receptors all come from a woman aged 55-70 years in good health and CMV-seronegative. CDR3s include the opening cysteine and the closing phenylalanine or tryptophan.

j_gene | v_gene | CDR3aa
TRBJ2-7 | TRBV5-1 | CASSYQGAGYEQYF
TRBJ2-4 | TRBV28 | CASRPGAGIWYF
TRBJ2-7 | TRBV11-2 | CASSLSTYEQYF
TRBJ2-5 | TRBV5-6 | CASSLRFLAGGGEQYF
TRBJ1-4 | TRBV2 | CASIQGGEKLFF
TRBJ2-5 | TRBV5-4 | CASSPGTSGQYF
TRBJ2-5 | TRBV5-4 | CASSPQFNGVPQETQYF
TRBJ2-6 | TRBV11-2 | CASSLVVAGGFSGANVLTF
TRBJ1-4 | TRBV5-4 | CASSSRGLGSEKLFF
TRBJ2-3 | TRBV10-3 | CAINPLGGTSTDTQYF
TRBJ1-4 | TRBV7-2 | CASSFGGGGGEKLFF